This T cell receptor beta chain was sequenced during a study of cytomegalovirus exposure and HLA in healthy donors. Study overall: Previous work identified some 120 million unique TCR beta sequences from approximately 190 million T cells. General study findings and limits: TCR association rates varied by HLA locus in a later analysis, with DRB1 highest and HLA-C lowest.

Germline V gene data show CDR1 as SGHVS and CDR2 as FNYEAQ. Deletions cut 1 base from V and 6 bases from J, with 6 bases between. CDR3 size: 12 residues. Amplification used 60 Vbeta primers and 13 Jbeta primers. Sequencing used immunoSEQ multiplex PCR; TCRdb keeps in-frame clones, though not all of them. The table shows roughly 110,000 clones, with around 75% occurring only once. With regard to this clone: What it recognizes is unknown.

The chain employs TRBV7-6 and TRBJ1-1; D is possibly TRBD1 (5 bases). The TCR was taken from a woman in her twenties or thirties in good health and CMV-seronegative. The sample taken for sequencing was PBMCs. DNA of the CDR3: TGTGCCAGCAGCTTAGGGGGGGCTGAAGCTTTCTTT. Protein product: CASSLGGAEAFF.